The 2 T cell receptor beta chains below come from one sample, sequenced in a study of control samples from healthy donors and cancer patients. The assay was immunoSEQ multiplex PCR, and TCRdb's table has in-frame clones only and misses some. The sample has 130,000 or so clones, around 92% seen once. Sequencing input: blood. These receptors came from a man over 45 in good health.

This sequence joins TRBV30 and TRBJ2-5, with 14 bases lining up with TRBD2. The germline gives CDR1 GTSNPN, CDR2 SVGIG (reference sequence). The length of the CDR3 is 17 residues. The ends lost 2 bases at V and 2 bases at J; junction bases unmatched: 7. The CDR3 sequence is CAWSPTSGGAWQETQYF. The CDR3 nucleotides are TGTGCCTGGAGTCCGACTAGCGGGGGGGCGTGGCAAGAGACCCAGTACTTC.

V is TRBV13 and J is TRBJ1-2; D is undetermined. Germline V CDR1 and CDR2: PRHDT, FYEKMQ (reference sequence). This CDR3 comprises 12 residues. Trimming stripped 5 bases from V and 4 bases from J, with 8 bases between. For the CDR3, the DNA is TGTGCCAGCAGCCTCAGTAGCTATGGCTACACCTTC. Protein: CASSLSSYGYTF.